The clone carrying this T cell receptor beta chain was counted between two and nine times. What it binds is not known. TCRdb itself ran the 5' RACE reads through MiXCR, one entry per CDR3 protein. The sample records over 950 distinct CDR3 sequences, around 20% being singletons. Indicated time point: sample taken at primary tumor resection. No cell sorting; template was whole RNA from tumor, lung tissue or PBMC. This sample is drawn from a study of spatial heterogeneity in lung cancer. Study details: Alpha-chain sequences were consistently detected in smaller numbers than beta-chain sequences. Averaged across combinations, each unique TCR and UMI pairing appeared more than ten times in raw reads, which were uncorrected. Study-wide findings and caveats: For expanded intratumoral alpha and beta TCRs, counts tracked tumor mutation counts.

The length of the CDR3 is 14 residues. Trimming removed 3 bases from V and 7 bases from J, with 16 bases in between. The TCR was taken from a male donor with early-stage non-small cell lung cancer. V usage is TRBV12-3 or TRBV12-4 and J usage is TRBJ2-7; D may be TRBD1 (5 bases). The sample was lung tumor tissue, taken at surgery. The CDR3 loop reads CASSFLSEGAEQYF. CDR3 bases: TGTGCCAGCAGTTTTCTTTCTGAAGGGGCGGAGCAGTACTTC.